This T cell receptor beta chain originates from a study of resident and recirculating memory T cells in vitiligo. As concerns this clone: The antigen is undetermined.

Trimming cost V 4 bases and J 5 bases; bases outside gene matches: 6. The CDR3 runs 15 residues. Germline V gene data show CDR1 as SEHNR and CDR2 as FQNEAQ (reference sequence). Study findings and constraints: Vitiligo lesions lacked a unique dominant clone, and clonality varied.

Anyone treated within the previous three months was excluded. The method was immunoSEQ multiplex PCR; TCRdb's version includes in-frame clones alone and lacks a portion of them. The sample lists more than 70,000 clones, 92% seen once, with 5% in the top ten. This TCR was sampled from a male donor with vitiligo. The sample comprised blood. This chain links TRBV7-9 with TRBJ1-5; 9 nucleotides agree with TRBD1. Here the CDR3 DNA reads TGTGCCAGCAGCTCCGGGACAGGGCGCTATCAGCCCCAGCATTTT. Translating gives CASSSGTGRYQPQHF.